This paragraph reports one T cell receptor (beta chain). The CDR3 length is 13 residues. Trimming pared 4 bases from V and 1 base from J, leaving 7 bases between. CDR1 is SQVTM and CDR2 is ANQGSEA in the germline V gene. This entry belongs to a study of cytomegalovirus exposure and HLA in healthy donors. With 60 Vbeta and 13 Jbeta primers, the PCR was carried out. This table comes from immunoSEQ multiplex PCR, and its TCRdb copy is limited to in-frame clones, with some not included. The sample holds roughly 150,000 clones, around 80% seen once. Sequencing was done on a sample of PBMCs. This clonotype was obtained from a female donor in good health and CMV-seronegative. This chain joins TRBV29-1 and TRBJ1-4; D unresolved. The DNA for the CDR3 is TGCAGCGTTGGTGCAGGAACTAATGAAAAACTGTTTTTT. Protein: CSVGAGTNEKLFF.